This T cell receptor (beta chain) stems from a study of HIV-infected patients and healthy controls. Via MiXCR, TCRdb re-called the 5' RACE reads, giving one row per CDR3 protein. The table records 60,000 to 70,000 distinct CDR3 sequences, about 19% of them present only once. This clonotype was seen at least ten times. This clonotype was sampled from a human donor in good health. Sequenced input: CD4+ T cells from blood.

Written as DNA, the CDR3 is TGCAGCGGAAAGGGCGGGGTGAACACCGGGGAGCTGTTTTTT. This translates into CSGKGGVNTGELFF. The chain couples TRBV29-1 to TRBJ2-2; a possible D gene is TRBD2 (6 bases). Germline loops: CDR1 SQVTM, CDR2 ANQGSEA. Trimming stripped 7 bases from V and 1 base from J, with 13 bases between. The CDR3 covers 14 residues.